This paragraph covers one T cell receptor beta chain sequence. The time point was: newly diagnosed GD, antithyroid drugs for less than 3 months. There was RNA extracted from PBMCs, and the TCR library was made from it. This CDR3 contains 14 residues. CDR1 and CDR2 from the germline V gene are ENHRY and SYGVKD. Trimming pared 3 bases from V and 9 bases from J, leaving 12 bases between. Building of the TCR beta libraries involved iRepertoire HTBI primers and Arm-PCR of CDR3 regions. Via MiXCR, TCRdb re-called the multiplex PCR reads, giving one row per CDR3 protein. The table lists over 200,000 distinct CDR3 sequences, about 17% of them singletons, with 13% to 15% in the top ten. The entry originates in a study of regulatory T cells in long-lasting Graves disease. This sample was shared with a second study, whose subject was T cells in Graves' hyperthyroidism and ophthalmopathy.

The sample consisted of peripheral blood mononuclear cells (PBMCs), taken at new diagnosis, from a patient treated with antithyroid drugs. This sequence originates from a woman in her thirties with Graves disease. This chain links TRBV10-3 with TRBJ1-6; D is unresolved. The CDR3 region is CAISEPGPFSPLHF. Here the CDR3 DNA reads TGTGCCATCAGTGAACCCGGACCGTTTTCACCCCTCCACTTT.